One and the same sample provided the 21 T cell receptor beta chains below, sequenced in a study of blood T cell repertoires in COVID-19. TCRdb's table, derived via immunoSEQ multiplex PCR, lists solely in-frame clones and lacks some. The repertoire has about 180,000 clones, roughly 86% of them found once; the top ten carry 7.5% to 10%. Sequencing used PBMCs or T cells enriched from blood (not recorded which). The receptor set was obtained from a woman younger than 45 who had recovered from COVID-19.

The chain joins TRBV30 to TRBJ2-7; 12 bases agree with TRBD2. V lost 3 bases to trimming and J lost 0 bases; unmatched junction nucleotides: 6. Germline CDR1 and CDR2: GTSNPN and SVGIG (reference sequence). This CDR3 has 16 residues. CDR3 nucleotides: TGTGCCTGGAGGGCGGGACTAGCGGGCCACTCCTACGAGCAGTACTTC. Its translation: CAWRAGLAGHSYEQYF.

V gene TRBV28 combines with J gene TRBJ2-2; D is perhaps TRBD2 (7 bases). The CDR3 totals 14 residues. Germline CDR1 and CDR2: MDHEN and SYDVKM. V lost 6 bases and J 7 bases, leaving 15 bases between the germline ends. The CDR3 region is CASSKGGSVGELFF. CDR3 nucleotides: TGTGCCAGCAGCAAGGGGGGGAGTGTCGGGGAGCTGTTTTTT.

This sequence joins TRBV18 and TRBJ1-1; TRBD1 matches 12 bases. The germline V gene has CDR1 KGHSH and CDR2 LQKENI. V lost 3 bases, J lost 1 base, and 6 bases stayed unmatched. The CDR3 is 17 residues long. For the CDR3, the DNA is TGTGCCAGCTCACCCCCGGGACAGGGGGCTGGGAACACTGAAGCTTTCTTT. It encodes CASSPPGQGAGNTEAFF.

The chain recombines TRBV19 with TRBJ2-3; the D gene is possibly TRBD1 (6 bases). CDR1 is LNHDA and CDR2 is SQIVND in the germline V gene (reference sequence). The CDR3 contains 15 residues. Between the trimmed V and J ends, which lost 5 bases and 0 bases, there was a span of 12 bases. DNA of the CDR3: TGTGCCAGTAGTCTGGACAGCCTTAGCACAGATACGCAGTATTTT. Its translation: CASSLDSLSTDTQYF.

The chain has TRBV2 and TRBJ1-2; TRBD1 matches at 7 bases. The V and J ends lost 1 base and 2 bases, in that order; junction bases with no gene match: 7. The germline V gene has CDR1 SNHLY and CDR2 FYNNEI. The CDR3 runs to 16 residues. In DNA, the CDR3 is TGTGCCAGCAGTGAAGGCCGGACAGGTGGGAACTATGGCTACACCTTC. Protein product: CASSEGRTGGNYGYTF.

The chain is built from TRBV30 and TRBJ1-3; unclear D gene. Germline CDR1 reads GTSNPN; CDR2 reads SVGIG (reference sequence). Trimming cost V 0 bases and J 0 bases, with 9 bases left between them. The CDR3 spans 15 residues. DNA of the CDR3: TGTGCCTGGAGTGTAGGTGGGAGCTCTGGAAACACCATATATTTT. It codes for CAWSVGGSSGNTIYF.

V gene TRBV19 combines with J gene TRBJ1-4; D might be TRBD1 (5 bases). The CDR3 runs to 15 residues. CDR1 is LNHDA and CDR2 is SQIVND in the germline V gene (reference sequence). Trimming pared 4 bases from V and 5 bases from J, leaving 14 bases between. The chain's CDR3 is CASSTDRVENEKLFF. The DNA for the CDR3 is TGTGCCAGTAGTACCGACAGAGTAGAGAATGAAAAACTGTTTTTT.

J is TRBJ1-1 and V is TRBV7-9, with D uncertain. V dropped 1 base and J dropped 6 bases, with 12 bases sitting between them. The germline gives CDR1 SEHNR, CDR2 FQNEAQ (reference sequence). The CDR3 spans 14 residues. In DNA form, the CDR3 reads TGTGCCAGCAGCTTAGAAACGTGGAGCTCTGAAGCTTTCTTT. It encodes CASSLETWSSEAFF.

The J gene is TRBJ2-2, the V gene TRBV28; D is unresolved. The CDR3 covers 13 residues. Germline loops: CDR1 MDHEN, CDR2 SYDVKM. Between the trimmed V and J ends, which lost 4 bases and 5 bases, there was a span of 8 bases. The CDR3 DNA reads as TGTGCCAGCAGTTACCCCGGGACCGGGGAGCTGTTTTTT. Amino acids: CASSYPGTGELFF. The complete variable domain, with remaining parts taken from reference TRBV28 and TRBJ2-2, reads DVKVTQSSRYLVKRTGEKVFLECVQDMDHENMFWYRQDPGLGLRLIYFSYDVKMKEKGDIPEGYSVSREKKERFSLILESASTNQTSMYLCASSYPGTGELFFGEGSRLTVL.

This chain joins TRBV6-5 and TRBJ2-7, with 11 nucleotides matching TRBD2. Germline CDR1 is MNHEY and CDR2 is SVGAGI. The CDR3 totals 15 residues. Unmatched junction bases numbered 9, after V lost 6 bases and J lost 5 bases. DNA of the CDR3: TGTGCCAGCAGCAAACTAGCGGGAGTTAGCGACGAGCAGTACTTC. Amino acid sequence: CASSKLAGVSDEQYF.

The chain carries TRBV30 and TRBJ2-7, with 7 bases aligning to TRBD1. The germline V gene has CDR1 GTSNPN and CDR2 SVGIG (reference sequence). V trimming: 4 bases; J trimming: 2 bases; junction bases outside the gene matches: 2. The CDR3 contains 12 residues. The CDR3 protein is CAWKTGTYEQYF. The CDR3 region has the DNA TGTGCCTGGAAGACAGGGACCTACGAGCAGTACTTC.

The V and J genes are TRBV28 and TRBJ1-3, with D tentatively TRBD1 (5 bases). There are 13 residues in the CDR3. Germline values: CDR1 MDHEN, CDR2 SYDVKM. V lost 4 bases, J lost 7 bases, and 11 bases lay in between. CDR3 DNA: TGTGCCAGCAGTTCCCCCGGGGGGAACACCATATATTTT. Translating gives CASSSPGGNTIYF.

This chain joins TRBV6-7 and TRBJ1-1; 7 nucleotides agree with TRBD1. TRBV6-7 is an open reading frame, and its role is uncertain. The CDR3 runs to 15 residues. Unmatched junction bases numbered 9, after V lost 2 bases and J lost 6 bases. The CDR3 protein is CASSYVGRGRPEAFF. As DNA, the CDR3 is TGTGCCAGCAGTTACGTTGGTAGGGGGCGACCTGAAGCTTTCTTT.

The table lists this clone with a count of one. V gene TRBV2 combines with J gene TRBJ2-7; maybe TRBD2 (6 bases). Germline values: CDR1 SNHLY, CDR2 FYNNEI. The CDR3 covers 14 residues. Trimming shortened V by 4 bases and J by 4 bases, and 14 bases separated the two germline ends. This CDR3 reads CASSGLGGPYEQYF. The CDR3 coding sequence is TGTGCCAGCAGTGGACTGGGAGGCCCTTACGAGCAGTACTTC.

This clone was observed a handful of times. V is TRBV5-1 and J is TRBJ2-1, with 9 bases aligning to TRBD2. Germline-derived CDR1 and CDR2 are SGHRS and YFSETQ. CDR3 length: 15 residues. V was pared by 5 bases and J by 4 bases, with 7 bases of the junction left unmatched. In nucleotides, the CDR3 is TGCGCCAGCAGAGACGCGGGAGGGGCTTACAATGAGCAGTTCTTC. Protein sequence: CASRDAGGAYNEQFF.

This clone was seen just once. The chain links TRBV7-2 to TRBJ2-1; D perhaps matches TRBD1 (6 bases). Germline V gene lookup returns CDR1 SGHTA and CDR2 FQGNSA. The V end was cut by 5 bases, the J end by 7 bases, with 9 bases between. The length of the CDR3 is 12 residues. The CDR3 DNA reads TGTGCCAGCAGCGTGGACAGAAATGAGCAGTTCTTC. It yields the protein CASSVDRNEQFF.

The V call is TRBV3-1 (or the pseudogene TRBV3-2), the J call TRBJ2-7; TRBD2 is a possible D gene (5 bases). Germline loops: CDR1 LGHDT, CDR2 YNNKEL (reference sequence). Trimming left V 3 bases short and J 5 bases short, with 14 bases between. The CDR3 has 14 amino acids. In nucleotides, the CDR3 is TGTGCCAGCAGCCAGGAGGTGGCATATCACGAGCAGTACTTC. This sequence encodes CASSQEVAYHEQYF.

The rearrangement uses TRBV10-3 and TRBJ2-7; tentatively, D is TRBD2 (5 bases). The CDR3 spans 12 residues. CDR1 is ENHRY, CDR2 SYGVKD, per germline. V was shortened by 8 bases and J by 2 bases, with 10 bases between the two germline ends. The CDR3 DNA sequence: TGTGCCATCCGGGGTCCTACCTACGAGCAGTACTTC. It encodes CAIRGPTYEQYF.

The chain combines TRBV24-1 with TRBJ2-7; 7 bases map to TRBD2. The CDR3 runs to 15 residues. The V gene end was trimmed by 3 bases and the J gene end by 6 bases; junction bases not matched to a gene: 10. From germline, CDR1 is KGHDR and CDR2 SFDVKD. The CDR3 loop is CATSDPETSPGEQYF. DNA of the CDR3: TGTGCCACCAGTGATCCCGAGACTAGCCCTGGCGAGCAGTACTTC.

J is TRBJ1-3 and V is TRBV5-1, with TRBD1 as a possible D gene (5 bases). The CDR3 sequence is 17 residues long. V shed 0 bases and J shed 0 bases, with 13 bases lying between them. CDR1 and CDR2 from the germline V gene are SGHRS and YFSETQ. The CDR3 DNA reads TGCGCCAGCAGCTTGGTGCTGCTCAGGGACTCTGGAAACACCATATATTTT. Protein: CASSLVLLRDSGNTIYF.

For the CDR3, the DNA is TGTGCCAGCAACAGCGGGAGGGACGCTGAGCTGTTTTTT. This translates into CASNSGRDAELFF. This sequence joins TRBV2 and TRBJ2-2, with 10 bases matching TRBD2. Germline CDR1 is SNHLY and CDR2 is FYNNEI. V was clipped by 7 bases and J by 11 bases; unmatched bases: 7. The CDR3 covers 13 residues. Complete variable domain (other parts from reference TRBV2 and TRBJ2-2): EPEVTQTPSHQVTQMGQEVILRCVPISNHLYFYWYRQILGQKVEFLVSFYNNEISEKSEIFDDQFSVERPDGSNFTLKIRSTKLEDSAMYFCASNSGRDAELFFGEGSRLTVL.